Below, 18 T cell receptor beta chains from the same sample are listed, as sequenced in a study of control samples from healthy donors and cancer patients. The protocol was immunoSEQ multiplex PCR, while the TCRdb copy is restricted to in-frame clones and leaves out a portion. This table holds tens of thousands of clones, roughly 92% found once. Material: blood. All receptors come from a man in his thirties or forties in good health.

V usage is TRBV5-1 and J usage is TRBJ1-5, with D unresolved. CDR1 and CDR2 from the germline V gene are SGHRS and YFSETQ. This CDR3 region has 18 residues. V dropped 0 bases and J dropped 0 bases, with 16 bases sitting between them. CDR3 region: CASSLEAGVRDSNQPQHF. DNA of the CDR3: TGCGCCAGCAGCTTGGAGGCTGGGGTAAGGGATAGCAATCAGCCCCAGCATTTT.

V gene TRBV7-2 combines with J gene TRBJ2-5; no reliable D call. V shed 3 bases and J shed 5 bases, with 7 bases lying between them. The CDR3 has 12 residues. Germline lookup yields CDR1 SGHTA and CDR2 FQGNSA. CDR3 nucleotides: TGTGCCAGCAGCTTTTACGTGGAGACCCAGTACTTC. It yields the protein CASSFYVETQYF.

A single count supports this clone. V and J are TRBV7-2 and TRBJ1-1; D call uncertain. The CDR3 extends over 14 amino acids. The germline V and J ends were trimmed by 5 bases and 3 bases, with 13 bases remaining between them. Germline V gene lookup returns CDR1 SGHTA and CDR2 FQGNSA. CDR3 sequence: CASSPPWTDTEAFF. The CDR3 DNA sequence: TGTGCCAGCAGCCCCCCGTGGACGGACACTGAAGCTTTCTTT.

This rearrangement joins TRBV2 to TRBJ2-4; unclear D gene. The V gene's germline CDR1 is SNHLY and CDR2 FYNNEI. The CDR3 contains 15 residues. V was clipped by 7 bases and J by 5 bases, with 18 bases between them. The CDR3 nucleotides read TGTGCCAGCATGGGGTTGGCACCGGTTGAAAACATTCAGTACTTC. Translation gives CASMGLAPVENIQYF. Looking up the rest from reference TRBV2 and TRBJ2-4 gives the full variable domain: EPEVTQTPSHQVTQMGQEVILRCVPISNHLYFYWYRQILGQKVEFLVSFYNNEISEKSEIFDDQFSVERPDGSNFTLKIRSTKLEDSAMYFCASMGLAPVENIQYFGAGTRLSVL.

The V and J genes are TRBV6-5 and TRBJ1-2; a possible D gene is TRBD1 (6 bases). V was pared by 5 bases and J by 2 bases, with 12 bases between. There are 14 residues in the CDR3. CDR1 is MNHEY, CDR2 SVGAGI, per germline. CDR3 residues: CASSRRTANYGYTF. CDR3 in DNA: TGTGCCAGCAGTCGTAGGACAGCGAACTATGGCTACACCTTC.

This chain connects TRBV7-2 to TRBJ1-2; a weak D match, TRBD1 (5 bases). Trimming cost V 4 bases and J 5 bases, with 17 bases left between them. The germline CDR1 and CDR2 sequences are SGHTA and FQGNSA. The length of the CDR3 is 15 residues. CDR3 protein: CASSSLQGSRYGYTF. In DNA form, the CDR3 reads TGTGCCAGCAGCTCCCTTCAGGGTTCACGATATGGCTACACCTTC. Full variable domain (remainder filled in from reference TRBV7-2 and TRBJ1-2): GAGVSQSPSNKVTEKGKDVELRCDPISGHTALYWYRQSLGQGLEFLIYFQGNSAPDKSGLPSDRFSAERTGGSVSTLTIQRTQQEDSAVYLCASSSLQGSRYGYTFGSGTRLTVV.

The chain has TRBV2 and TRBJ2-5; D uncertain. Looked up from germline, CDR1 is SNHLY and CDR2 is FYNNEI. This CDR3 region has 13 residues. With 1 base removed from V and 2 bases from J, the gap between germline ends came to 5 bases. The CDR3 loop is CASSEGWQETQYF. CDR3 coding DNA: TGTGCCAGCAGTGAAGGCTGGCAAGAGACCCAGTACTTC. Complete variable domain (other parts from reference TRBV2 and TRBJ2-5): EPEVTQTPSHQVTQMGQEVILRCVPISNHLYFYWYRQILGQKVEFLVSFYNNEISEKSEIFDDQFSVERPDGSNFTLKIRSTKLEDSAMYFCASSEGWQETQYFGPGTRLLVL.

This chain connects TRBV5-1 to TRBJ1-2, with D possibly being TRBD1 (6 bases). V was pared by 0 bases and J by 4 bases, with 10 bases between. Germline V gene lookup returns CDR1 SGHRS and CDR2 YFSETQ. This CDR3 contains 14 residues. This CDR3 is CASSLGTEAYGYTF. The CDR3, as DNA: TGCGCCAGCAGCTTGGGGACAGAAGCCTATGGCTACACCTTC.

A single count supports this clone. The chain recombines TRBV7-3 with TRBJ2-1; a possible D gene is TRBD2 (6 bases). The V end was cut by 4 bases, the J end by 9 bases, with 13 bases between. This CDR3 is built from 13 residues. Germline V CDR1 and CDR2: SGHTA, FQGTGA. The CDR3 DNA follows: TGTGCCAGCAGCTCGTCGGGGGACGGTGAGCAGTTCTTC. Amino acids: CASSSSGDGEQFF. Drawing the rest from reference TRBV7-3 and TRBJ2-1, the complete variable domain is GAGVSQTPSNKVTEKGKYVELRCDPISGHTALYWYRQSLGQGPEFLIYFQGTGAADDSGLPNDRFFAVRPEGSVSTLKIQRTERGDSAVYLCASSSSGDGEQFFGPGTRLTVL.

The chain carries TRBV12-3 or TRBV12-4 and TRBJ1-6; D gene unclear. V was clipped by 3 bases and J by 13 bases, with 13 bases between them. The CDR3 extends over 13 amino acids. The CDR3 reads CASSFSELQPLHF. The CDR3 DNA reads TGTGCCAGCAGTTTTTCGGAATTGCAGCCCCTCCACTTT.

The CDR3 nucleotides are TGTGCCAGCAGCGTAGGAGGGCTCACCTACAATGAGCAGTTCTTC. It translates to CASSVGGLTYNEQFF. The J gene is TRBJ2-1, the V gene TRBV9; perhaps TRBD2 as D (5 bases). CDR3 length equals 15 residues. Germline values: CDR1 SGDLS, CDR2 YYNGEE. V was trimmed by 0 bases and J by 2 bases, leaving 9 bases between them.

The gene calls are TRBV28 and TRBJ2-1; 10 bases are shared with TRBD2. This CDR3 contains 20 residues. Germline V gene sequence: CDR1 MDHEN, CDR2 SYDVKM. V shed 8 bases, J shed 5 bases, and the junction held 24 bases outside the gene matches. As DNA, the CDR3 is TGTGCCAGCGGTTCCCGTCGAGGCCTAGCGGGAGCAGGGAGAAACAATGAGCAGTTCTTC. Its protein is CASGSRRGLAGAGRNNEQFF.

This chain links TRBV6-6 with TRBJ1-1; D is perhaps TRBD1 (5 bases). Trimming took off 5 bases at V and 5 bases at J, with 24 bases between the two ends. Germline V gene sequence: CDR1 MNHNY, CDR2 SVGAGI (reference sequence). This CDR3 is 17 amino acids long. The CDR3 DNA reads TGTGCCAGCAGTCCACGTATCTTTGGGGGGGGAGGGACTGAAGCTTTCTTT. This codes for CASSPRIFGGGGTEAFF.

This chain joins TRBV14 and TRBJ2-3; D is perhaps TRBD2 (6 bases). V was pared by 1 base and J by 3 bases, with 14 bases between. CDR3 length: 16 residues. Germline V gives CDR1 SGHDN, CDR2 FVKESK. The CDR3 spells CASSQGINAGTDTQYF. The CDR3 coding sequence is TGTGCCAGCAGCCAAGGAATTAACGCGGGGACAGATACGCAGTATTTT.

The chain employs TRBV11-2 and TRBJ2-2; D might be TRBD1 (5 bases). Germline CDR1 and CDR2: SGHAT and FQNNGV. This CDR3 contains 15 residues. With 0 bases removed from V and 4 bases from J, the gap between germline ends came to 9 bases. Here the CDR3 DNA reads TGTGCCAGCAGCTTAGAGAAGGGGTTCACCGGGGAGCTGTTTTTT. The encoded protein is CASSLEKGFTGELFF. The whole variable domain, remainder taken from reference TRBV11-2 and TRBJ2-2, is EAGVAQSPRYKIIEKRQSVAFWCNPISGHATLYWYQQILGQGPKLLIQFQNNGVVDDSQLPKDRFSAERLKGVDSTLKIQPAKLEDSAVYLCASSLEKGFTGELFFGEGSRLTVL.

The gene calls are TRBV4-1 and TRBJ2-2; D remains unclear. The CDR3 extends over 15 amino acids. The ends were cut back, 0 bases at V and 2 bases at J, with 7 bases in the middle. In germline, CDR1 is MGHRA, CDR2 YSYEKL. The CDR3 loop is CASSQEITNTGELFF. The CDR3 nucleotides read TGCGCCAGCAGCCAAGAGATCACTAACACCGGGGAGCTGTTTTTT.

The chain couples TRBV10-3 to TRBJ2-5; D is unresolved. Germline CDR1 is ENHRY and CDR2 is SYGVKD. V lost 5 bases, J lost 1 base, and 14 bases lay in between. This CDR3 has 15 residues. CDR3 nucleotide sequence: TGTGCCATCAGTCAGCGCTCAGCTACCCAAGAGACCCAGTACTTC. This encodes CAISQRSATQETQYF.

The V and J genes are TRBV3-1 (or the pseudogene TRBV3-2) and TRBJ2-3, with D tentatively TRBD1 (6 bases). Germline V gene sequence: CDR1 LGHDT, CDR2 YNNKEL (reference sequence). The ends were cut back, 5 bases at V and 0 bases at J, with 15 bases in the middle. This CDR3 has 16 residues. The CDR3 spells CASSKLGGGSTDTQYF. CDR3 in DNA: TGTGCCAGCAGCAAACTAGGGGGTGGGAGCACAGATACGCAGTATTTT.